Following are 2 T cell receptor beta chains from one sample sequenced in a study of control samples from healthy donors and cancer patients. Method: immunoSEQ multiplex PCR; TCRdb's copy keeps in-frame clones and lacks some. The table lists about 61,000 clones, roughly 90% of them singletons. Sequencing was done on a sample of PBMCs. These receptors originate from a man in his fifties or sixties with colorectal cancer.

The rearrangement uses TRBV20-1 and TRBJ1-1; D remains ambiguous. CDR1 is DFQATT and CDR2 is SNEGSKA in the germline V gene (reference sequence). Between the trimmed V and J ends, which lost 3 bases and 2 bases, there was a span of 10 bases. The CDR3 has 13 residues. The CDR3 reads CSASTGPNTEAFF. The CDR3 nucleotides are TGCAGTGCTAGTACCGGTCCAAACACTGAAGCTTTCTTT.

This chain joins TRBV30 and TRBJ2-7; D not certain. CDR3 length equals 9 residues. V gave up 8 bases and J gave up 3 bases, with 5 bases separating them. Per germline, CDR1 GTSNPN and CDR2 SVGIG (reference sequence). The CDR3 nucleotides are TGTGCCAGCTTCTACGAGCAGTACTTC. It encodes CASFYEQYF.